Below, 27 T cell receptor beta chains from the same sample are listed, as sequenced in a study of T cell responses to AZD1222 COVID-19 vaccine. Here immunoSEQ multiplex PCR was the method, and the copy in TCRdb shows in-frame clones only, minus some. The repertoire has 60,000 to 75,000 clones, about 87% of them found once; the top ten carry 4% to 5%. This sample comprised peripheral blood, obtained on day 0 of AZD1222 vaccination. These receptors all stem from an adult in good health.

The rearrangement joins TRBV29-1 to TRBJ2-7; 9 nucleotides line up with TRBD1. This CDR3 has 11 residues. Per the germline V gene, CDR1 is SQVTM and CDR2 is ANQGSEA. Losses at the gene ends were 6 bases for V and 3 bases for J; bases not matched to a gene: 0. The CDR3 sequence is CSVTGGYEQYF. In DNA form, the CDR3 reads TGCAGCGTGACAGGGGGCTACGAGCAGTACTTC.

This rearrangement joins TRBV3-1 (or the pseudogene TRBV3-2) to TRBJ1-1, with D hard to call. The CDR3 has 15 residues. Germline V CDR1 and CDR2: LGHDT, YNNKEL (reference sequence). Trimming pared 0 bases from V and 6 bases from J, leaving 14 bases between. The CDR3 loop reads CASSQDGLFGPEAFF. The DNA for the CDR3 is TGTGCCAGCAGCCAAGATGGACTCTTTGGGCCTGAAGCTTTCTTT.

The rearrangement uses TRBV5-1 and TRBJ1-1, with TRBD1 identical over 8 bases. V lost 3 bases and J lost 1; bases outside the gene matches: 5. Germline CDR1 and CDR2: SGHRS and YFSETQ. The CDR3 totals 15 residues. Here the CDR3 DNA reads TGCGCCAGCAGCTGGACAGGGCGGGAGAACACTGAAGCTTTCTTT. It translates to CASSWTGRENTEAFF.

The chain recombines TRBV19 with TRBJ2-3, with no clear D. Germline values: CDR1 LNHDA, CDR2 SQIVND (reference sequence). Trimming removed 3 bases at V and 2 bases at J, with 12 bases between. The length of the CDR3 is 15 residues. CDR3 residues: CASSIQDLPTDTQYF. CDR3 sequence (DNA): TGTGCCAGTAGTATCCAGGACCTCCCCACAGATACGCAGTATTTT.

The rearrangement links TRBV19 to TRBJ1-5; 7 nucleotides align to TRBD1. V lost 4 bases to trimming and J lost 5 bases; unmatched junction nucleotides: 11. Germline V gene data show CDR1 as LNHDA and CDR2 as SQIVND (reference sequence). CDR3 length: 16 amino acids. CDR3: CASSTWAGGKDQPQHF. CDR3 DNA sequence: TGTGCCAGTAGTACCTGGGCAGGGGGAAAAGATCAGCCCCAGCATTTT.

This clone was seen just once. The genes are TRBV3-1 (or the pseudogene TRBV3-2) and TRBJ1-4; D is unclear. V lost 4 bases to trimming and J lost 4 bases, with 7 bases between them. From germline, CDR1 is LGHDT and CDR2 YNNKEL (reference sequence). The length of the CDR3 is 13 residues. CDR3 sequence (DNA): TGTGCCAGCAGCCCCGGAATTAATGAAAAACTGTTTTTT. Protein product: CASSPGINEKLFF.

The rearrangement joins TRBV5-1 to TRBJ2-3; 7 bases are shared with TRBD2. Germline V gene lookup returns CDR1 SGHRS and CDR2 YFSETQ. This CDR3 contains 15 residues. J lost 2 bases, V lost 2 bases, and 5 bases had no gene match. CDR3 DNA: TGCGCCAGCAGCTTTTCTAGCGGATCCACAGATACGCAGTATTTT. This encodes CASSFSSGSTDTQYF.

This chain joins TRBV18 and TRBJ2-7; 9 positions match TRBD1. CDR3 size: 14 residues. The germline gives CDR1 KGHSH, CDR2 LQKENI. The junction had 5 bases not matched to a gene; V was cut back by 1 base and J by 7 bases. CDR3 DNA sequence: TGTGCCAGCTCACCACTACAGGGGGCTGGGGAGCAGTACTTC. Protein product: CASSPLQGAGEQYF.

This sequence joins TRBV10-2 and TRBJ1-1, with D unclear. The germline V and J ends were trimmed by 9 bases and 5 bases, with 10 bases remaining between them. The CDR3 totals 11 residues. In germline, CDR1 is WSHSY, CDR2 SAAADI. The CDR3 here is CASRETTEAFF. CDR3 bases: TGCGCCAGTCGTGAGACAACTGAAGCTTTCTTT.

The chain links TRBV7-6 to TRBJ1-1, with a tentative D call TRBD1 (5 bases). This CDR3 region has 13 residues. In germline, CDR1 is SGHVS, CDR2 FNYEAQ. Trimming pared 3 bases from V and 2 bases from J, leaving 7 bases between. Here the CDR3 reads CASSFDSNTEAFF. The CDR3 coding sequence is TGTGCCAGCAGCTTCGACAGTAACACTGAAGCTTTCTTT.

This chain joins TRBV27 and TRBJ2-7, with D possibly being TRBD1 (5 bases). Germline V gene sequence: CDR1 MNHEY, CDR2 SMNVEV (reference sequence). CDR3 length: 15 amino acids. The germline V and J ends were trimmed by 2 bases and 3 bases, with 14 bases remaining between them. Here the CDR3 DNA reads TGTGCCAGCAGTTTAGTCGGCAGGGAAGGCTACGAGCAGTACTTC. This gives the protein CASSLVGREGYEQYF.

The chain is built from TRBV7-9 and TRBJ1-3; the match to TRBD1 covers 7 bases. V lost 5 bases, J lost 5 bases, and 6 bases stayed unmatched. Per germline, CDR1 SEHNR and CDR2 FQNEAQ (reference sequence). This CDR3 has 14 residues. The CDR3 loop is CASSQGVRRNTIYF. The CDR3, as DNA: TGTGCCAGCAGCCAGGGGGTCCGGAGAAACACCATATATTTT.

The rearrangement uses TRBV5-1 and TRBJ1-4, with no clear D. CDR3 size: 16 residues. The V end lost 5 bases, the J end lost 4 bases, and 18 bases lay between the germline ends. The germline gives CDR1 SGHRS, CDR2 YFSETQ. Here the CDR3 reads CASRAGSNIFNEKLFF. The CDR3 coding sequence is TGCGCCAGCAGAGCCGGGTCTAATATCTTTAATGAAAAACTGTTTTTT.

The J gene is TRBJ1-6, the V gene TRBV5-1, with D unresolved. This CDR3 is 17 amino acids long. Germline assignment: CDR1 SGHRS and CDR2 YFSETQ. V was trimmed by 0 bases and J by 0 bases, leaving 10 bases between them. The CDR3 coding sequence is TGCGCCAGCAGCTTGGCAAGCTCTGGCTCCTATAATTCACCCCTCCACTTT. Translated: CASSLASSGSYNSPLHF.

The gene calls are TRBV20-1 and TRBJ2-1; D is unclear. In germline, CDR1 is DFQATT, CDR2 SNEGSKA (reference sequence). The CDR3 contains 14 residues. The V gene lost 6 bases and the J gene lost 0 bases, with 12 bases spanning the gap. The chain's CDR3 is CSASSASSYNEQFF. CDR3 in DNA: TGCAGTGCGAGTTCTGCGAGCTCCTACAATGAGCAGTTCTTC.

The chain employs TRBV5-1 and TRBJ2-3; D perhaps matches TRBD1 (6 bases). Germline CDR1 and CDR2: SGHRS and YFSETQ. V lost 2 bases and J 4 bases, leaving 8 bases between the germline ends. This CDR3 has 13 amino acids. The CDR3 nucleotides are TGCGCCAGCAGCTTAACAGGGCCAGATACGCAGTATTTT. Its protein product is CASSLTGPDTQYF.

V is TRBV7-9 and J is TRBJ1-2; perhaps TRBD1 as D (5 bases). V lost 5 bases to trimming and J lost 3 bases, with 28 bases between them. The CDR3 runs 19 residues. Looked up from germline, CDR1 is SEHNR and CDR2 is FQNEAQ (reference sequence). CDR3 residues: CASSPRGQGAVFGDYGYTF. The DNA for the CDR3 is TGTGCCAGCAGCCCAAGGGGTCAGGGCGCAGTCTTCGGGGACTATGGCTACACCTTC.

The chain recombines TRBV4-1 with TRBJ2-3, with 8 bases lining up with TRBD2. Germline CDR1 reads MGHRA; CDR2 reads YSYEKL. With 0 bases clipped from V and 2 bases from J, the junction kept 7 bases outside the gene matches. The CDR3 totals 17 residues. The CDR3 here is CASSQDGRRGVTDTQYF. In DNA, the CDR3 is TGCGCCAGCAGCCAAGATGGGCGGCGGGGGGTCACAGATACGCAGTATTTT.

The CDR3 reads CASSFGQSYQETQYF. CDR3 in DNA: TGTGCCAGCAGCTTTGGACAGTCGTACCAAGAGACCCAGTACTTC. The rearrangement uses TRBV7-9 and TRBJ2-5, with a tentative D call TRBD1 (6 bases). V gave up 3 bases and J gave up 0 bases, with 11 bases separating them. Germline V gives CDR1 SEHNR, CDR2 FQNEAQ (reference sequence). The CDR3 extends over 15 amino acids. The variable domain in full, with the rest retrieved from reference TRBV7-9 and TRBJ2-5, is DTGVSQNPRHKITKRGQNVTFRCDPISEHNRLYWYRQTLGQGPEFLTYFQNEAQLEKSRLLSDRFSAERPKGSFSTLEIQRTEQGDSAMYLCASSFGQSYQETQYFGPGTRLLVL.

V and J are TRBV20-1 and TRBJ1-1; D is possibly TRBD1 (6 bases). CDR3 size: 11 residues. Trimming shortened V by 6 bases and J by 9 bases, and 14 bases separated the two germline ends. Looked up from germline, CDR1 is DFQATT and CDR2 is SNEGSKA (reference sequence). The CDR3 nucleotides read TGCAGTGCCCCGGACAGTTCCAAAGCTTTCTTT. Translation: CSAPDSSKAFF.

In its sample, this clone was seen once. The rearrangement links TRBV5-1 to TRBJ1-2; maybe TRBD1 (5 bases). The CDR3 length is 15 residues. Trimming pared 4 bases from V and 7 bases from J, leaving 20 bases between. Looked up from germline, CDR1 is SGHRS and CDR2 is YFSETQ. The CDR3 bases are TGCGCCAGCAGCCCGTCGGGGGGTGGTTTCTTTGGCTACACCTTC. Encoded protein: CASSPSGGGFFGYTF.

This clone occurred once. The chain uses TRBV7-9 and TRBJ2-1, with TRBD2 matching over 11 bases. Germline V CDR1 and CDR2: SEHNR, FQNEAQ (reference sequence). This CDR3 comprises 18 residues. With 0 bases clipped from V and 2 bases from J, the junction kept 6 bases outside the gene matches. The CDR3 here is CASSLALAGGTPYNEQFF. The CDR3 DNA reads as TGTGCCAGCAGCTTAGCGCTAGCGGGGGGCACTCCCTACAATGAGCAGTTCTTC.

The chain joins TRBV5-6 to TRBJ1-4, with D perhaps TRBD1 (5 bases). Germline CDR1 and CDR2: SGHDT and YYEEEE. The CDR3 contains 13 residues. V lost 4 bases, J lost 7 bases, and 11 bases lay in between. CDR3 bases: TGTGCCAGCAGCCCGTCCAGGGCTGAAAAACTGTTTTTT. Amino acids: CASSPSRAEKLFF.

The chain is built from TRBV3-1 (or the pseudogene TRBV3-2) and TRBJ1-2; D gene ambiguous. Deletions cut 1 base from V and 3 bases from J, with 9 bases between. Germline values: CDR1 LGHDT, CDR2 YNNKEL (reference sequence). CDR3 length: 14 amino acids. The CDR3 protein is CASSQVSAHYGYTF. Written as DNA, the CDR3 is TGTGCCAGCAGCCAAGTTTCGGCTCACTATGGCTACACCTTC.

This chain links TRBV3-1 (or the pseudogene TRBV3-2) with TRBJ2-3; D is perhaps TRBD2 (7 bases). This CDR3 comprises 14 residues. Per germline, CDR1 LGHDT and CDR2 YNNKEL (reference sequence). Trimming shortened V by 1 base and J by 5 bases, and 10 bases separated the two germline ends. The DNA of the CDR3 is TGTGCCAGCAGCCAAGGGGGGGGGCAAGATACGCAGTATTTT. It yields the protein CASSQGGGQDTQYF.

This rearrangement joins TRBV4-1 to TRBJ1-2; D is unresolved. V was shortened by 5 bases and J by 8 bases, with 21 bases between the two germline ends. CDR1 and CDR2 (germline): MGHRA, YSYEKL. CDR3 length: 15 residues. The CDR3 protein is CASSSPARENNGYTF. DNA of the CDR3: TGCGCCAGCAGCTCCCCGGCTAGGGAAAATAACGGCTACACCTTC.

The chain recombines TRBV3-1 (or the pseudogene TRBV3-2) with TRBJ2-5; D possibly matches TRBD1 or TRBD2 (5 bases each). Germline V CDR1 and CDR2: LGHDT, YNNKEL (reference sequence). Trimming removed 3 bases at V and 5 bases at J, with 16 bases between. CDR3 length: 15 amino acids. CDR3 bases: TGTGCCAGCAGCCAGTTATCCGGGACCTGGGAGACCCAGTACTTC. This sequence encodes CASSQLSGTWETQYF.